The clone carrying this T cell receptor beta chain was counted a single time. Its antigen is as yet unknown. Donors were drawn from the approximately 120-subject validation cohort, separate from the approximately 700-subject first cohort. Produced via immunoSEQ multiplex PCR; TCRdb's table is partial and in-frame only. Altogether roughly 240,000 clones are present, around nine tenths being singletons, with the ten largest covering roughly 2.5%. Germline V CDR1 and CDR2: KGHSH, LQKENI. The CDR3 covers 15 residues. The germline V and J ends were trimmed by 5 bases and 4 bases, with 18 bases remaining between them. The data were taken from a study of cytomegalovirus exposure and HLA in healthy donors. Whole-study findings and limits: Testing in vitro showed three CMV-associated chains specific for CMV antigens.

The gene calls are TRBV18 and TRBJ2-7, with a weak D call TRBD2 (6 bases). Sequenced: PBMCs. This clonotype was obtained from a man aged 18 to 30 in good health and CMV-seronegative. For the CDR3, the DNA is TGTGCCAGCTCATCGACCGGGAGAGGGGTGTACGAGCAGTACTTC. Protein product: CASSSTGRGVYEQYF.